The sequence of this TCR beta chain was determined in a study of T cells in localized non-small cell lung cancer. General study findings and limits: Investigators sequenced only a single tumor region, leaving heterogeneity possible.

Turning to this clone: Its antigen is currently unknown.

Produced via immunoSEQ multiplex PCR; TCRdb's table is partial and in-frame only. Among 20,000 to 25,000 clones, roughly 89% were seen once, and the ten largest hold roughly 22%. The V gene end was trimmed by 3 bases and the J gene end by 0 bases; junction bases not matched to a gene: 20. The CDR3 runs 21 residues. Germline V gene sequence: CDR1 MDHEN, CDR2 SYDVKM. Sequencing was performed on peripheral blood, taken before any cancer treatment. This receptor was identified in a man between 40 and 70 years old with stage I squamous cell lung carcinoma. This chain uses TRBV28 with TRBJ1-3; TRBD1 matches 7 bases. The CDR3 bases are TGTGCCAGCAGTTTCGTCGCAGGGGGAGGCATCGATTCCTCCTCTGGAAACACCATATATTTT. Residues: CASSFVAGGGIDSSSGNTIYF. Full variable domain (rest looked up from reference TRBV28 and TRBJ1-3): DVKVTQSSRYLVKRTGEKVFLECVQDMDHENMFWYRQDPGLGLRLIYFSYDVKMKEKGDIPEGYSVSREKKERFSLILESASTNQTSMYLCASSFVAGGGIDSSSGNTIYFGEGSWLTVV.